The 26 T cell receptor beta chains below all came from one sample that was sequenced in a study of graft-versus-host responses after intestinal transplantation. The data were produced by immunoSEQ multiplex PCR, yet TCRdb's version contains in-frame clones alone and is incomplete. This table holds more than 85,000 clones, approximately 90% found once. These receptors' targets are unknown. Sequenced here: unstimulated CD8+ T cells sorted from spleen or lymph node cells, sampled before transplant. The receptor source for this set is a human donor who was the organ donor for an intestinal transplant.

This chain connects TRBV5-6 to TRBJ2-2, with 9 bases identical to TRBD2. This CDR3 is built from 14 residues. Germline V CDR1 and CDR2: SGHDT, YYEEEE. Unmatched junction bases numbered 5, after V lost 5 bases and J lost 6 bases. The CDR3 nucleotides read TGTGCCAGCAGTATAGCGGGAGCCCCCGGGGAGCTGTTTTTT. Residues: CASSIAGAPGELFF. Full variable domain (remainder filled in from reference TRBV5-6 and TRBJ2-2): DAGVTQSPTHLIKTRGQQVTLRCSPKSGHDTVSWYQQALGQGPQFIFQYYEEEERQRGNFPDRFSGHQFPNYSSELNVNALLLGDSALYLCASSIAGAPGELFFGEGSRLTVL.

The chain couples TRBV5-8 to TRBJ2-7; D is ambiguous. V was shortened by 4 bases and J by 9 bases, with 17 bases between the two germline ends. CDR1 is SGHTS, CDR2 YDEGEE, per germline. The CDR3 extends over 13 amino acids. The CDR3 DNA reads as TGTGCCAGCAGCCCTAATCCATGGTCGGGGCAGTACTTC. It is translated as CASSPNPWSGQYF. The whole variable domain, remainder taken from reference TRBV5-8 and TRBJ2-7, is EAGVTQSPTHLIKTRGQQATLRCSPISGHTSVYWYQQALGLGLQFLLWYDEGEERNRGNFPPRFSGRQFPNYSSELNVNALELEDSALYLCASSPNPWSGQYFGPGTRLTVT.

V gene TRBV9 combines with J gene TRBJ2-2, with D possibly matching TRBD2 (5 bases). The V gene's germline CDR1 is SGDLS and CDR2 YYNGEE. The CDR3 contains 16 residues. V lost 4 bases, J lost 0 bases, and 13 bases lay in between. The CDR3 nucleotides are TGTGCCAGCAGCCCCAGCCCGGGGACGAACACCGGGGAGCTGTTTTTT. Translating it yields CASSPSPGTNTGELFF.

CDR3 protein: CASSLSRRPDEQFF. The CDR3 DNA sequence: TGTGCCAGCAGTTTATCGCGCAGGCCGGATGAGCAGTTCTTC. V usage is TRBV27 and J usage is TRBJ2-1; D not resolved. This CDR3 has 14 amino acids. In germline, CDR1 is MNHEY, CDR2 SMNVEV (reference sequence). V gave up 0 bases and J gave up 8 bases, with 11 bases separating them.

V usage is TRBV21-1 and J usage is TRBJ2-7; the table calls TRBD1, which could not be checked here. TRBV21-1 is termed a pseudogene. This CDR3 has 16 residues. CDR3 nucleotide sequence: TGTGCCAGCAGCAAATGGGACAGGGGAAGATCCTACGAGCAGTACTTC. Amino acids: CASSKWDRGRSYEQYF.

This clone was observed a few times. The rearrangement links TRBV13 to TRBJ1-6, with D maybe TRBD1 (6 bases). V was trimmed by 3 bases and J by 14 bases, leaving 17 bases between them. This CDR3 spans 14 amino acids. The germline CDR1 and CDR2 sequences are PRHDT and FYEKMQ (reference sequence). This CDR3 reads CASSFGRGQSTLHF. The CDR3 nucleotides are TGTGCCAGCAGCTTCGGCAGGGGCCAATCGACCCTCCACTTT. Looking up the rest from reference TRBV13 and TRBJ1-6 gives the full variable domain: AAGVIQSPRHLIKEKRETATLKCYPIPRHDTVYWYQQGPGQDPQFLISFYEKMQSDKGSIPDRFSAQQFSDYHSELNMSSLELGDSALYFCASSFGRGQSTLHFGNGTRLTVT.

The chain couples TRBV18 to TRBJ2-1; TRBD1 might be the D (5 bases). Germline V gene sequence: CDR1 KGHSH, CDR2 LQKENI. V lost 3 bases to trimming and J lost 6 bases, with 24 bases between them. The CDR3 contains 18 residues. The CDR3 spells CASSPQGLWSLWVNEQFF. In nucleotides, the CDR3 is TGTGCCAGCTCACCCCAGGGTCTGTGGAGTCTATGGGTCAATGAGCAGTTCTTC.

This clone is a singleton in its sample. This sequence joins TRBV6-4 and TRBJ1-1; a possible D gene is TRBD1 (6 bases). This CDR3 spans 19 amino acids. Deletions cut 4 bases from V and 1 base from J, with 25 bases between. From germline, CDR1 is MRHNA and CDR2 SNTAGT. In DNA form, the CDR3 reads TGTGCCAGCAGTGCTCTCCTGGAAGCGGCAGGGGTTAGGAACACTGAAGCTTTCTTT. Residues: CASSALLEAAGVRNTEAFF.

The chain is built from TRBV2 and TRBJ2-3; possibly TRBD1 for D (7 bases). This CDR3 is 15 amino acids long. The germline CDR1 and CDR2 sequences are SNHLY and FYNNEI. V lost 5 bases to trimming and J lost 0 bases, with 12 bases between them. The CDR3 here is CASSPAGGSTDTQYF. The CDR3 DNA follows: TGTGCCAGCAGTCCCGCAGGGGGGAGCACAGATACGCAGTATTTT.

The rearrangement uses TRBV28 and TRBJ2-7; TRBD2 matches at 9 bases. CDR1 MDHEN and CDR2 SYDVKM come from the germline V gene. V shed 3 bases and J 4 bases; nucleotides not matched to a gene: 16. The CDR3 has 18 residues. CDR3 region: CASSFSSREGTTLYEQYF. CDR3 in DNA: TGTGCCAGCAGTTTTTCTTCGCGGGAGGGTACCACGCTATACGAGCAGTACTTC.

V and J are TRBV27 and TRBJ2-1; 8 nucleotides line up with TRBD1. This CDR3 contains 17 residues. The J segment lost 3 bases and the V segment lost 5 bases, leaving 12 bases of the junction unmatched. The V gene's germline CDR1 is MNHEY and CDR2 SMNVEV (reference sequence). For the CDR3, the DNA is TGTGCCAGCAGTCCCGACCCGGGACAGGTCAACTACAATGAGCAGTTCTTC. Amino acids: CASSPDPGQVNYNEQFF.

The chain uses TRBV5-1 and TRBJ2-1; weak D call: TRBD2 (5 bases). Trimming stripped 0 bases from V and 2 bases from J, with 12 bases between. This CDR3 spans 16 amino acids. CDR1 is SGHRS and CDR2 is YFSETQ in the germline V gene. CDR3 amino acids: CASSLGWESTYNEQFF. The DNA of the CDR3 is TGCGCCAGCAGCTTGGGGTGGGAGTCGACCTACAATGAGCAGTTCTTC.

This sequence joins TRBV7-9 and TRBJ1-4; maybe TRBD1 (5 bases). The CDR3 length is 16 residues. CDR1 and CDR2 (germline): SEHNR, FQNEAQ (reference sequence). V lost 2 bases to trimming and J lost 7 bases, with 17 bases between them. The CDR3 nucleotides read TGTGCCAGCAGCTTAAATATGGGGCAGGGACTTGAAAAACTGTTTTTT. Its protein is CASSLNMGQGLEKLFF.

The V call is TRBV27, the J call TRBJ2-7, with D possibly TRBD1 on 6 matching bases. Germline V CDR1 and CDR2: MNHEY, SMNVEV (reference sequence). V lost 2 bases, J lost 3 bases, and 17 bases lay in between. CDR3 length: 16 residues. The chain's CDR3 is CASSLRGFRLDYEQYF. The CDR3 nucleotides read TGTGCCAGCAGTTTAAGGGGGTTCCGCCTAGACTACGAGCAGTACTTC.

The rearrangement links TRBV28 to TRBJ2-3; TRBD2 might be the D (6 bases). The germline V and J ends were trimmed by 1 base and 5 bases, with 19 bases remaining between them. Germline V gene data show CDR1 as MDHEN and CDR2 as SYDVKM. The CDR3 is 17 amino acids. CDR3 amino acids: CASSLSLGGANRDTQYF. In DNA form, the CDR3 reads TGTGCCAGCAGTTTATCACTTGGCGGGGCAAATAGAGATACGCAGTATTTT.

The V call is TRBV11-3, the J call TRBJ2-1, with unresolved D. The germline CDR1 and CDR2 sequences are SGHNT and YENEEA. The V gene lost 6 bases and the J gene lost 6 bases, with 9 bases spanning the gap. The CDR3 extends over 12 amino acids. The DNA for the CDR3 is TGTGCCAGCAGTGGAACAGCCAATGAGCAGTTCTTC. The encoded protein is CASSGTANEQFF.

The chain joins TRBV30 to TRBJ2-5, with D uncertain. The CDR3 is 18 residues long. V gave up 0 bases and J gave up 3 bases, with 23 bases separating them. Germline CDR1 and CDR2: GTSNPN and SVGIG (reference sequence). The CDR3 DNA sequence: TGTGCCTGGAGTGTTCCCGTCTCTTTGAATCTAACTAAAGAGACCCAGTACTTC. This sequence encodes CAWSVPVSLNLTKETQYF.

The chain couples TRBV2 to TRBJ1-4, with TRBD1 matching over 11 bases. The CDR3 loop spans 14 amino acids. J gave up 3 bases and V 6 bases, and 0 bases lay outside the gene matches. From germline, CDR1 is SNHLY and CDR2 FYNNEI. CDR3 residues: CASRGQGANEKLFF. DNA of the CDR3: TGTGCCAGCAGGGGACAGGGGGCTAATGAAAAACTGTTTTTT. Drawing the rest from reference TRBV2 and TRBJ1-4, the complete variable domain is EPEVTQTPSHQVTQMGQEVILRCVPISNHLYFYWYRQILGQKVEFLVSFYNNEISEKSEIFDDQFSVERPDGSNFTLKIRSTKLEDSAMYFCASRGQGANEKLFFGSGTQLSVL.

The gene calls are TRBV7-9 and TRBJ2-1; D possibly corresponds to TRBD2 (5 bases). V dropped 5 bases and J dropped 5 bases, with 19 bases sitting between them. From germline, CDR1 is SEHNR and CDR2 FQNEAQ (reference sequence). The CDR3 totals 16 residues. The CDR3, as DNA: TGTGCCAGCAGCCCCTTTTGGCCGGGATCTGACAATGAGCAGTTCTTC. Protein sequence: CASSPFWPGSDNEQFF.

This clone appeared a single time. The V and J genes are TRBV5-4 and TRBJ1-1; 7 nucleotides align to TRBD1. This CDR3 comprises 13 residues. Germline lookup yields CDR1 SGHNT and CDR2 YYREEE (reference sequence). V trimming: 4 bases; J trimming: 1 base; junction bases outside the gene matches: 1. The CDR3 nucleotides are TGTGCCAGCAGCCGACAGGGGAACACTGAAGCTTTCTTT. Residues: CASSRQGNTEAFF.

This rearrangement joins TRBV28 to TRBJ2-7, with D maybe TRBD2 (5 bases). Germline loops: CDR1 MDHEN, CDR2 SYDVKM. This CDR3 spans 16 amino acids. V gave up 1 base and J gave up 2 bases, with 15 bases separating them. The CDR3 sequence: CASSLYEGIFPYEQYF. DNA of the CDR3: TGTGCCAGCAGTTTATATGAGGGAATCTTCCCCTACGAGCAGTACTTC.

The CDR3 DNA follows: TGTGCCTGGACTAGCGGTCCAACAGATACGCAGTATTTT. This encodes CAWTSGPTDTQYF. The gene calls are TRBV30 and TRBJ2-3; 7 nucleotides match TRBD2. This CDR3 is built from 13 residues. J gave up 3 bases and V 4 bases, and 4 bases lay outside the gene matches. Germline V gene sequence: CDR1 GTSNPN, CDR2 SVGIG (reference sequence).

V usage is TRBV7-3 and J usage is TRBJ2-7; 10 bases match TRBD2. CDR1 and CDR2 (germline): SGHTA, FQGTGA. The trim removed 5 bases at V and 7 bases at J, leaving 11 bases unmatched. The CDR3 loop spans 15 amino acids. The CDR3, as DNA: TGTGCCAGCAGCAAGGTAGCGGGGGGTTTAAGGGAGCAGTACTTC. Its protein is CASSKVAGGLREQYF. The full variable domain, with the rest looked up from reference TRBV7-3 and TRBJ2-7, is GAGVSQTPSNKVTEKGKYVELRCDPISGHTALYWYRQSLGQGPEFLIYFQGTGAADDSGLPNDRFFAVRPEGSVSTLKIQRTERGDSAVYLCASSKVAGGLREQYFGPGTRLTVT.

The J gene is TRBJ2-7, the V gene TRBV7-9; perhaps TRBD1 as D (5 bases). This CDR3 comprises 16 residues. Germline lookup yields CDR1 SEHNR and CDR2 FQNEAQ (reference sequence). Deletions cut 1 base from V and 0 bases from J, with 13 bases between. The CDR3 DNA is TGTGCCAGCAGCTTAGGCGCACAGGAAATCTCCTACGAGCAGTACTTC. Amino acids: CASSLGAQEISYEQYF.

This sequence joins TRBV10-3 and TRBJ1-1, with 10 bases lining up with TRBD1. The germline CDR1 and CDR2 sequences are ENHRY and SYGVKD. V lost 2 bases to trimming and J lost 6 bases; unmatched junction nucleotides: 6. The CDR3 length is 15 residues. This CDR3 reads CAISEGDRGPSEAFF. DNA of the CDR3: TGTGCCATCAGTGAGGGGGACAGGGGTCCCTCTGAAGCTTTCTTT.

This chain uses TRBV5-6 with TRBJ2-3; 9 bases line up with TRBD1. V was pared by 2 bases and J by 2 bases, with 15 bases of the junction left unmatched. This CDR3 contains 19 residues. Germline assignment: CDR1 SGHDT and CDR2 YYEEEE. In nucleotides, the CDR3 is TGTGCCAGCAGCTTCCGGGACAGGGTGTGGGGGGACTACACAGATACGCAGTATTTT. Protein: CASSFRDRVWGDYTDTQYF.